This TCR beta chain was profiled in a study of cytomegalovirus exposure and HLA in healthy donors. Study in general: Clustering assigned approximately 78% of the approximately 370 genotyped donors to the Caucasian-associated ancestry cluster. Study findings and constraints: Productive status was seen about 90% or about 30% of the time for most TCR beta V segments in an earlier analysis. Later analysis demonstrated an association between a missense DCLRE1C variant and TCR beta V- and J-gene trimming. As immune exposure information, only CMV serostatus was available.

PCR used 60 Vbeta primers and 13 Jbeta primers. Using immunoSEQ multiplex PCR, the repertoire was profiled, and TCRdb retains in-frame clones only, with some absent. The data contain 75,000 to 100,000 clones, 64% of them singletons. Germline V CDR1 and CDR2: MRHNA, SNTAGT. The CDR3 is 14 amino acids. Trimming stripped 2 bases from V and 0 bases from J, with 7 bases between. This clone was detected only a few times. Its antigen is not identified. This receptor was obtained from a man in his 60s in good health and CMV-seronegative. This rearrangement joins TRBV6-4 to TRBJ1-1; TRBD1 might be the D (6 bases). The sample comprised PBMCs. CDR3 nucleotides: TGTGCCAGCAGTGACGGGGACATGAACACTGAAGCTTTCTTT. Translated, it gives CASSDGDMNTEAFF.